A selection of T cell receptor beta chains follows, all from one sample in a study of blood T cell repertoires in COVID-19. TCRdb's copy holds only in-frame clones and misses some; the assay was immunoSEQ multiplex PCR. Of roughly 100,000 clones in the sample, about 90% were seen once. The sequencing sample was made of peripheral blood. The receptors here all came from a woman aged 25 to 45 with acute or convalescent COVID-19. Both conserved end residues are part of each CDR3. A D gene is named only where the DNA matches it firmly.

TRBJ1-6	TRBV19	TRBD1	CASSPRDRGSPLHF	TGTGCCAGTAGCCCCCGGGACAGGGGTTCACCCCTCCACTTT
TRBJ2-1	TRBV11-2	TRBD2	CASSLVGGGAAYNEQFF	TGTGCCAGCAGCTTGGTTGGCGGGGGGGCCGCCTACAATGAGCAGTTCTTC
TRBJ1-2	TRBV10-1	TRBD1	CASSVQSDRGRPALVAYTF	TGCGCCAGCAGCGTCCAGAGCGACAGGGGGCGCCCGGCTCTCGTAGCCTACACCTTC
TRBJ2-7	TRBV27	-	CASSIADEQYF	TGTGCCAGCAGTATCGCGGACGAGCAGTACTTC
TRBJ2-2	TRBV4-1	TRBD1	CASSQATGGSNTGELFF	TGCGCCAGCAGCCAAGCCACAGGGGGCTCGAACACCGGGGAGCTGTTTTTT
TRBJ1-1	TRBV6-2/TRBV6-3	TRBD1	CASSYSRTGGNTEAFF	TGTGCCAGCAGTTACTCGAGAACAGGGGGGAACACTGAAGCTTTCTTT
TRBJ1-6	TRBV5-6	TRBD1	CASSSDRGVSSPLHF	TGTGCCAGCAGCTCGGACAGGGGAGTTAGTTCACCCCTCCACTTT
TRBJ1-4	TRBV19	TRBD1	CASSTGGTGREKLFF	TGTGCCAGTAGTACCGGCGGGACAGGGCGGGAAAAACTGTTTTTT
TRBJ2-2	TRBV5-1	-	CASSLSPGPYYNGELFF	TGCGCCAGCAGCCTCTCCCCAGGGCCCTACTATAACGGGGAGCTGTTTTTT
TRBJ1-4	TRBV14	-	CASSQEGQQNEKLFF	TGTGCCAGCAGCCAAGAAGGACAGCAAAATGAAAAACTGTTTTTT